These T cell receptor beta chains were read from a single sample in a study of vaccination effects on CD4 cells after COVID-19. Only in-frame clones appear in the TCRdb table, and some are missing; sequencing was by immunoSEQ multiplex PCR. The profile shows nearly 50,000 clones, over 60% of them singletons. These receptors have no known antigen. Here the sequenced sample was CD4+ T cells from PBMCs cultured without peptide, taken after COVID-19 vaccination. The receptors shown here come from a human donor who had a prior SARS-CoV-2 infection. Both conserved end residues are part of each CDR3. Each record gives: J gene, clone size, D gene, V gene, CDR3 protein, CDR3 DNA. The D gene is left open where the match is weak. Size tells how often a clone was seen (once, few, many) or the class of an expanded clone, and some rows leave it out.

J: TRBJ2-7
size: .
D: TRBD1
V: TRBV19
CDR3: CASSHRDRGQEQYF
DNA: TGTGCCAGTAGCCACCGGGACAGGGGTCAAGAGCAGTACTTC

J: TRBJ2-3
size: few
D: TRBD2
V: TRBV11-3
CDR3: CASSLTSYNTDTQYF
DNA: TGTGCCAGCAGCTTGACTAGCTATAACACAGATACGCAGTATTTT

J: TRBJ1-6
size: few
D: .
V: TRBV27
CDR3: CASRRDTLASPLHF
DNA: TGTGCCAGCAGGCGGGACACCCTAGCCTCACCCCTCCACTTT

J: TRBJ2-5
size: .
D: .
V: TRBV30
CDR3: CALRASEKETQYF
DNA: TGTGCGCTCCGGGCTAGCGAAAAAGAGACCCAGTACTTC

J: TRBJ2-2
size: .
D: .
V: TRBV5-1
CDR3: CASSWRVGELFF
DNA: TGCGCCAGCAGCTGGAGGGTAGGGGAGCTGTTTTTT

J: TRBJ2-3
size: .
D: .
V: TRBV7-2
CDR3: CASSLGPRAYFTDTQYF
DNA: TGTGCCAGCAGCTTAGGCCCCCGGGCCTACTTCACAGATACGCAGTATTTT

J: TRBJ2-7
size: .
D: TRBD1
V: TRBV6-5
CDR3: CASTDDRAPYEQYF
DNA: TGTGCCAGCACGGATGACAGGGCCCCCTACGAGCAGTACTTC

J: TRBJ1-1
size: .
D: .
V: TRBV5-1
CDR3: CASSTSGAYTEAFF
DNA: TGCGCCAGCAGCACGAGCGGGGCGTACACTGAAGCTTTCTTT

J: TRBJ1-5
size: .
D: .
V: TRBV6-6
CDR3: CASSSGVDSNQPQHF
DNA: TGTGCCAGCTCTTCGGGAGTCGATAGCAATCAGCCCCAGCATTTT

J: TRBJ2-7
size: .
D: TRBD2
V: TRBV5-4
CDR3: CASSTRTSGTYEQYF
DNA: TGTGCCAGCAGTACCCGGACTAGCGGAACCTACGAGCAGTACTTC

J: TRBJ1-5
size: .
D: TRBD1
V: TRBV4-2
CDR3: CASSQEGGGQGGQPQHF
DNA: TGTGCCAGCAGCCAAGAGGGGGGGGGACAGGGCGGTCAGCCCCAGCATTTT

J: TRBJ1-1
size: once
D: .
V: TRBV5-4
CDR3: CASRSTASNTEAFF
DNA: TGTGCCAGCAGATCGACAGCCTCGAACACTGAAGCTTTCTTT

J: TRBJ2-3
size: .
D: .
V: TRBV18
CDR3: CASSPQTSEADTQYF
DNA: TGTGCCAGCTCACCTCAGACTAGTGAGGCAGATACGCAGTATTTT

J: TRBJ2-1
size: .
D: .
V: TRBV5-1
CDR3: CASSPGPQNEQFF
DNA: TGCGCCAGCAGCCCCGGTCCCCAGAATGAGCAGTTCTTC

J: TRBJ1-2
size: .
D: TRBD1
V: TRBV18
CDR3: CASSPMTGRANYGYTF
DNA: TGTGCCAGCTCACCGATGACAGGGCGAGCTAACTATGGCTACACCTTC

J: TRBJ1-2
size: .
D: .
V: TRBV18
CDR3: CASSPMVNYGYTF
DNA: TGTGCCAGCTCACCAATGGTTAACTATGGCTACACCTTC

J: TRBJ1-1
size: .
D: .
V: TRBV10-1
CDR3: CASSVLRDTEGRGNTEAFF
DNA: TGCGCCAGCAGTGTCCTTCGGGACACGGAAGGGCGAGGGAACACTGAAGCTTTCTTT

J: TRBJ2-3
size: once
D: .
V: TRBV9
CDR3: CAIPGDGFTDTQYF
DNA: TGTGCCATCCCGGGGGACGGCTTCACAGATACGCAGTATTTT

J: TRBJ1-1
size: medium-sized
D: .
V: TRBV5-4
CDR3: CASIWNTEAFF
DNA: TGTGCCAGCATATGGAACACTGAAGCTTTCTTT

J: TRBJ1-3
size: .
D: TRBD1
V: TRBV18
CDR3: CASSPVQGDSGNTIYF
DNA: TGTGCCAGCTCACCTGTACAGGGGGACTCTGGAAACACCATATATTTT

J: TRBJ2-3
size: .
D: .
V: TRBV18
CDR3: CASSPRTSTDTQYF
DNA: TGTGCCAGCTCACCACGCACTAGCACAGATACGCAGTATTTT

J: TRBJ1-1
size: .
D: .
V: TRBV30
CDR3: CAWSVREGTEAFF
DNA: TGTGCCTGGAGTGTACGGGAAGGTACTGAAGCTTTCTTT

J: TRBJ2-3
size: .
D: TRBD2
V: TRBV7-2
CDR3: CASRSRLAGTDTQYF
DNA: TGTGCCAGCAGATCAAGACTAGCAGGCACAGATACGCAGTATTTT

J: TRBJ1-5
size: .
D: TRBD1
V: TRBV7-2
CDR3: CASSLWATGLWQPQHF
DNA: TGTGCCAGCAGCTTATGGGCGACAGGGCTATGGCAGCCCCAGCATTTT

J: TRBJ1-5
size: once
D: TRBD1
V: TRBV5-5
CDR3: CASSPFGQALDQPQHF
DNA: TGTGCCAGCAGCCCGTTTGGACAGGCCCTAGATCAGCCCCAGCATTTT

J: TRBJ2-6
size: .
D: .
V: TRBV7-3
CDR3: CASSLSGAGANVLTF
DNA: TGTGCCAGCAGCTTAAGTGGAGCCGGGGCCAACGTCCTGACTTTC

J: TRBJ1-2
size: .
D: .
V: TRBV3-1/TRBV3-2
CDR3: CASSPDGTNYGYTF
DNA: TGTGCCAGCAGCCCGGACGGTACTAACTATGGCTACACCTTC

J: TRBJ2-2
size: .
D: .
V: TRBV5-1
CDR3: CASSFFSGPAANTGELFF
DNA: TGCGCCAGCAGCTTTTTCTCAGGGCCCGCTGCGAACACCGGGGAGCTGTTTTTT

J: TRBJ2-5
size: .
D: .
V: TRBV3-1/TRBV3-2
CDR3: CASSHRVAGKETQYF
DNA: TGTGCCAGCAGCCATCGAGTGGCGGGGAAAGAGACCCAGTACTTC

J: TRBJ1-4
size: .
D: .
V: TRBV12-5
CDR3: CASGSSWPEKLFF
DNA: TGTGCTAGTGGTTCCTCATGGCCAGAAAAACTGTTTTTT

J: TRBJ2-1
size: few
D: TRBD1
V: TRBV5-4
CDR3: CASSQKKTGQYNEQFF
DNA: TGTGCCAGCAGCCAAAAAAAGACGGGACAGTACAATGAGCAGTTCTTC

J: TRBJ2-7
size: once
D: .
V: TRBV5-6
CDR3: CASSPRWVDRWFF
DNA: TGTGCCAGCAGCCCGAGGTGGGTGGATCGATGGTTCTTC

J: TRBJ1-1
size: .
D: .
V: TRBV6-4
CDR3: CASSDNGRTEAFF
DNA: TGTGCCAGCAGTGATAACGGCCGCACTGAAGCTTTCTTT

J: TRBJ2-3
size: .
D: TRBD2
V: TRBV7-2
CDR3: CASSLYTGGGTDTQYF
DNA: TGTGCCAGCAGCTTATATACGGGAGGAGGCACAGATACGCAGTATTTT

J: TRBJ1-3
size: .
D: .
V: TRBV5-1
CDR3: CASSLVGPGNTIYF
DNA: TGCGCCAGCAGCTTGGTCGGGCCTGGAAACACCATATATTTT

J: TRBJ2-1
size: .
D: TRBD2
V: TRBV2
CDR3: CASRGTGRVAGASYNEQFF
DNA: TGTGCCAGCAGGGGTACAGGAAGGGTTGCGGGAGCTTCCTACAATGAGCAGTTCTTC

J: TRBJ2-1
size: .
D: TRBD1
V: TRBV6-5
CDR3: CASSSTGANYNEQFF
DNA: TGTGCCAGCAGTTCGACAGGGGCTAACTACAATGAGCAGTTCTTC

J: TRBJ2-1
size: .
D: .
V: TRBV10-3
CDR3: CAISESTSAVSNEQFF
DNA: TGTGCCATCAGTGAGTCTACTTCGGCGGTCTCCAATGAGCAGTTCTTC

J: TRBJ1-3
size: .
D: .
V: TRBV6-5
CDR3: CASRGPRGNTIYF
DNA: TGTGCCAGCAGGGGGCCCCGCGGAAACACCATATATTTT

J: TRBJ2-7
size: .
D: .
V: TRBV4-1
CDR3: CASSQDGRDYEQYF
DNA: TGCGCCAGCAGCCAAGACGGCAGGGACTACGAGCAGTACTTC

J: TRBJ2-5
size: few
D: .
V: TRBV30
CDR3: CAWSLGGDPRETQYF
DNA: TGTGCCTGGAGTCTTGGCGGAGACCCTCGAGAGACCCAGTACTTC

J: TRBJ1-4
size: .
D: .
V: TRBV24-1
CDR3: CATSGLEVGEQKLFF
DNA: TGTGCCACCAGTGGGCTTGAGGTGGGGGAACAAAAACTGTTTTTT

J: TRBJ1-3
size: .
D: .
V: TRBV5-1
CDR3: CASSNGRGTTSGNTIYF
DNA: TGCGCCAGCAGCAACGGGCGAGGCACTACCTCTGGAAACACCATATATTTT

J: TRBJ2-1
size: few
D: .
V: TRBV4-2
CDR3: CASSHALGQNNEQFF
DNA: TGTGCCAGCAGCCACGCTCTGGGCCAGAACAATGAGCAGTTCTTC

J: TRBJ2-1
size: .
D: TRBD2
V: TRBV6-2/TRBV6-3
CDR3: CASSYDATSGNHNEQFF
DNA: TGTGCCAGCAGTTACGACGCGACTAGCGGAAACCACAATGAGCAGTTCTTC

J: TRBJ1-4
size: .
D: .
V: TRBV3-1/TRBV3-2
CDR3: CASSHGAGIGLFF
DNA: TGTGCCAGCAGCCACGGGGCGGGAATTGGACTGTTTTTT

J: TRBJ1-5
size: .
D: TRBD1
V: TRBV2
CDR3: CASTGQVSGQPQHF
DNA: TGTGCCAGCACGGGACAGGTCTCTGGACAGCCCCAGCATTTT

J: TRBJ1-2
size: few
D: .
V: TRBV5-5
CDR3: CASALTVPNYGYTF
DNA: TGTGCCAGCGCGCTGACAGTCCCTAACTATGGCTACACCTTC

J: TRBJ2-5
size: .
D: .
V: TRBV21-1
CDR3: CASSKTAGEGPRSQETQYF
DNA: TGTGCCAGCAGCAAAACGGCAGGGGAGGGGCCCAGAAGCCAAGAGACCCAGTACTTC

J: TRBJ1-6
size: few
D: .
V: TRBV16
CDR3: CASSRGRRVGSPLHF
DNA: TGTGCCAGCAGCCGCGGCCGCCGGGTTGGGTCACCCCTCCACTTT

J: TRBJ1-1
size: .
D: TRBD1
V: TRBV2
CDR3: CASSGQAGSSEAFF
DNA: TGTGCCAGCAGCGGACAGGCGGGGTCGTCTGAAGCTTTCTTT

J: TRBJ2-2
size: .
D: TRBD2
V: TRBV7-9
CDR3: CASSLGGRAVGGELFF
DNA: TGTGCCAGCAGCCTAGGCGGGAGGGCCGTCGGCGGGGAGCTGTTTTTT

J: TRBJ2-7
size: .
D: TRBD1
V: TRBV18
CDR3: CASSPRTGLLGEQYF
DNA: TGTGCCAGCTCACCACGGACAGGCCTCCTGGGCGAGCAGTACTTC

J: TRBJ2-1
size: .
D: TRBD2
V: TRBV7-2
CDR3: CASSPQLAGGPGEQFF
DNA: TGTGCCAGCAGCCCCCAGCTAGCGGGGGGGCCAGGTGAGCAGTTCTTC

J: TRBJ1-2
size: .
D: .
V: TRBV23-1
CDR3: CASRSGVSNYGYTF
DNA: TGCGCCAGCAGATCAGGGGTGTCTAACTATGGCTACACCTTC

J: TRBJ2-1
size: .
D: TRBD2
V: TRBV7-3
CDR3: CASSLNSGGNNEQFF
DNA: TGTGCCAGCAGCTTAAATAGCGGGGGTAACAATGAGCAGTTCTTC

J: TRBJ2-1
size: few
D: TRBD2
V: TRBV6-2/TRBV6-3
CDR3: CASSYLAGGLYNEQFF
DNA: TGTGCCAGCAGTTACCTAGCGGGAGGCTTATACAATGAGCAGTTCTTC

J: TRBJ2-7
size: .
D: .
V: TRBV4-2
CDR3: CASSQAGVEPYEQYF
DNA: TGTGCCAGCAGCCAAGCAGGGGTTGAGCCCTACGAGCAGTACTTC

J: TRBJ2-3
size: .
D: .
V: TRBV3-1/TRBV3-2
CDR3: CASSLAVVGTQYF
DNA: TGTGCCAGCAGTCTTGCGGTGGTGGGTACGCAGTATTTT

J: TRBJ2-7
size: .
D: .
V: TRBV11-3
CDR3: CASNSAYSYEQYF
DNA: TGTGCCAGCAATTCAGCCTATTCTTACGAGCAGTACTTC